This T cell receptor beta chain was observed in a study of T cell changes during pregnancy in multiple sclerosis. The CDR3 length is 12 residues. V dropped 1 base and J dropped 8 bases, with 11 bases sitting between them. The V gene's germline CDR1 is SQVTM and CDR2 ANQGSEA. Produced via immunoSEQ multiplex PCR; TCRdb's table is partial and in-frame only. Here the sample spans fewer than 20,000 clones, 87% being singletons. The chain employs TRBV29-1 and TRBJ1-2; perhaps TRBD1 as D (5 bases). The starting material was CD8+ T cells from peripheral blood mononuclear cells, obtained in the third trimester of pregnancy. The TCR sequence derives from a female donor in good health, enrolled as a control in a pregnancy study. DNA of the CDR3: TGCAGCGTTGAAGGGCCTGGGGGGGGCTACACCTTC. Protein sequence: CSVEGPGGGYTF.